This T cell receptor beta chain was captured in a study of regulatory T cells in long-lasting Graves disease. Time point given: persistent/refractory GD, antithyroid drugs over 5 years with positive TRAb. PBMC RNA served as the TCR library source. Those enrolled as patients came out of an endocrinology department in Xi'an, China. Arm-PCR of CDR3 regions and iRepertoire HTBI primers were the basis on which TCR beta libraries were built. TCRdb passed the multiplex PCR reads through MiXCR, listing each CDR3 protein once. The repertoire holds roughly 500,000 distinct CDR3 sequences, with roughly 21% as singletons. In its sample, this clonotype was seen a few times. Its target is not known. Germline V gene data show CDR1 as DFQATT and CDR2 as SNEGSKA (reference sequence). This CDR3 region has 13 residues. V shed 0 bases and J 6 bases; nucleotides not matched to a gene: 4. Study results and caveats: A greater number of public clonotypes (about 2,900) was shared by persistent patients than by new patients (over 900). Persistent Graves' disease cases displayed lower TCR diversity than newly diagnosed ones. Among samples with persistent disease, TRBV28, TRBJ1-2 and TRBJ2-5 were favored.

This specimen was peripheral blood mononuclear cells (PBMCs), taken when the disease was refractory, from a patient treated with antithyroid drugs. The sequence derives from a female donor with Graves disease. V and J are TRBV20-1 and TRBJ1-1; TRBD1 matches 7 bases. The CDR3 loop reads CSARDEGAPEAFF. The CDR3 DNA is TGCAGTGCTAGAGATGAGGGGGCACCTGAAGCTTTCTTT.